This T cell receptor (beta chain) originates from a study of technical replicates of blood from a handful of donors. CDR1 is MNHNS and CDR2 is SASEGT in the germline V gene. V dropped 5 bases and J dropped 7; count of bases not matched to a gene: 11. The CDR3 totals 15 residues. Produced via immunoSEQ multiplex PCR; TCRdb's table is partial and in-frame only. The sample has approximately 79,000 clones, about 97% seen once. The sequencing input was T cells isolated from PBMCs. The source of this sequence is a human donor in good health. The genes are TRBV6-1 and TRBJ1-1; 9 positions match TRBD1. The CDR3 region has the DNA TGTGCCAGCAGTCGGACAGGGGATTATATGGTTGAAGCTTTCTTT. Translation gives CASSRTGDYMVEAFF.